The source of this T cell receptor (beta chain) is a study of blood T cell dynamics during melanoma immunotherapy (dated by TCRdb to the early 2020s). Background for the entire study: The patients had metastatic melanoma and were given first-line pembrolizumab or nivolumab plus ipilimumab as standard of care in the United Kingdom. Peripheral T cell receptor repertoires of metastatic melanoma patients were profiled before and after one cycle of checkpoint inhibitor therapy to find early correlates of response. The training cohort consisted of consecutive patients, while an additional independent group of patients from the same centre was pooled to form an external validation set.

Between the V and J ends, shortened by 2 bases and 5 bases respectively, the junction contains 9 bases. Measured from the cysteine to the phenylalanine, the CDR3 is 13 residues long. Only the CDR3 DNA stays, 39 bases, in frame from base 1. The germline V gene provides CDR1 ENHRY and CDR2 SYGVKD. As for this clone: No cognate antigen has been identified for it. Within one base of it there is no much larger clone, and no base qualities were kept.

Results and caveats for the whole study, not just this receptor: The relatively small sample size was acknowledged as something that could potentially limit how far the results can be generalized. Whether the T cell clones behind the repertoire changes were melanoma-specific or instead reflected general immune activation was something the study could not determine. Patients who later achieved disease control showed a bifurcated PBMC repertoire reorganization at W3, with increased clonality or increased diversity, unlike progressors.

Sample time point, as interpreted from the label and publication: pre-treatment baseline. Blood samples were taken before treatment (T0) and at week 3 (W3), following the first cycle of checkpoint blockade. Except for a couple of patients with rapid clinical progression, response was assessed 12 weeks after the first infusion by RECIST 1.1; disease control meant complete response, partial response or stable disease. Patients were not eligible if they had prior systemic cancer treatment, concomitant immunosuppressant therapy or synchronous other active malignancies. To track both circulating cells and T cell turnover, TCR beta was sequenced from bulk PBMC as well as from plasma cell-free DNA. Lymphoprep and SepMate tubes were used to isolate PBMC from blood, and red cell lysis was then performed. QIAamp DNA Blood Mini kits were used to extract DNA from PBMC and sorted T cell subsets. Every bulk PBMC sample had a fixed 350 ng of DNA loaded. Following the manufacturer instructions, the immunoSEQ TCRb Assay kit was used to amplify TCR beta CDR3 sequences from genomic DNA. The KAPA Library Quantification Kit for Illumina platforms was used to quantify pooled libraries by qPCR. Pooled libraries were clustered at 0.6-1.1 pM and sequenced on an Illumina NextSeq 500. Per the source publication's procedure: The TCR data were analyzed using immunoSEQ ANALYZER and the R LymphoSeq package. A rearrangement efficiency score was calculated as productive divided by the sum of productive and non-productive CDR3 sequences. Clonality was measured with the Gini coefficient and diversity with the Renyi index at alpha=1, compared pairwise between timepoints within each patient. Clonal relatedness used an edit distance of 3, and repertoire similarity used the Bhattacharyya coefficient, both computed in LymphoSeq. To classify response, a linear discriminant analysis based on week-3 changes in clonality and diversity was built using the R MASS and caret packages. TCRdb carries this immuneACCESS record with in-frame sequences only. Its versions omit some clonotypes, under half of them owing to an unresolved V gene in the studies checked, with the rest unexplained. V and J calls and clone size are as listed in that table; D and trimming were resolved from the DNA. Recorded for this sample are some 16,000 clones; about 85% of them occurred a single time. The ten largest clonotypes hold roughly 5% of the sample.

The sequence joins TRBV10-3 to TRBJ2-5; the D gene is possibly TRBD1, with 5 bases matching. The sequenced sample was blood, obtained from a patient treated with checkpoint blockade. This TCR derives from a human donor with melanoma. The DNA sequence follows: TGTGCCATCAGTGAGATGCAGGGCGAGACCCAGTACTTC. It specifies CAISEMQGETQYF.